These 7 T cell receptor beta chains came from one sample sequenced in a study of shared clonotypes between healthy human individuals. The protocol was immunoSEQ multiplex PCR, while the TCRdb copy is restricted to in-frame clones and leaves out a portion. The sample shows about 580,000 clones, 95% to 98% of them seen only once. The naive CD8 subset, CD45RO-negative cells positively selected for CCR7, excluded terminally differentiated effector memory CD45RA+ cells. Sample: naive CD8+ T cells sorted from blood. The receptors originated from a man between 25 and 39 years old in good health.

This clone was seen just once. The J gene is TRBJ2-7, the V gene TRBV19, with 8 bases aligning to TRBD1. The germline CDR1 and CDR2 sequences are LNHDA and SQIVND (reference sequence). J lost 2 bases, V lost 7 bases, and 4 bases had no gene match. CDR3 length: 13 residues. In DNA, the CDR3 is TGTGCCAGTATGGACAGGGCGACCTACGAGCAGTACTTC. Translated: CASMDRATYEQYF.

CDR3 nucleotides: TGTGCCAGCAGCGTCCTAGCGGGAGATTCCTACGAGCAGTACTTC. It encodes CASSVLAGDSYEQYF. This chain joins TRBV7-9 and TRBJ2-7; 10 bases match TRBD2. This CDR3 has 15 amino acids. The germline CDR1 and CDR2 sequences are SEHNR and FQNEAQ (reference sequence). Trimming took 5 bases from V and 1 from J; bases not matched to a gene: 5.

On this clone itself: Other nucleotide sequences in the sample specify the same CDR3. The chain combines TRBV28 with TRBJ2-7; TRBD1 agrees at 10 bases. Per germline, CDR1 MDHEN and CDR2 SYDVKM. The trim removed 6 bases at V and 2 bases at J, leaving 4 bases unmatched. The CDR3 has 14 residues. CDR3 in DNA: TGTGCCAGCAGCCTTGGACAGGGGGCCTACGAGCAGTACTTC. The encoded protein is CASSLGQGAYEQYF. The full variable domain, with the rest looked up from reference TRBV28 and TRBJ2-7, is DVKVTQSSRYLVKRTGEKVFLECVQDMDHENMFWYRQDPGLGLRLIYFSYDVKMKEKGDIPEGYSVSREKKERFSLILESASTNQTSMYLCASSLGQGAYEQYFGPGTRLTVT.

This clone was seen a single time. The chain uses TRBV7-9 and TRBJ2-1; D remains unclear. CDR1 SEHNR and CDR2 FQNEAQ come from the germline V gene (reference sequence). V was trimmed by 5 bases and J by 8 bases, leaving 10 bases between them. CDR3 length: 12 amino acids. CDR3 loop: CASSLGIDEQFF. The CDR3 DNA is TGTGCCAGCAGCCTTGGAATTGATGAGCAGTTCTTC.

V is TRBV27 and J is TRBJ1-5; D gene uncertain. There are 13 residues in the CDR3. Between the trimmed V and J ends, which lost 8 bases and 6 bases, there was a span of 14 bases. CDR1 MNHEY and CDR2 SMNVEV come from the germline V gene (reference sequence). The CDR3 DNA is TGTGCCAGCGGCCGGGTCCCCGGTCAGCCCCAGCATTTT. Protein sequence: CASGRVPGQPQHF.

The chain is built from TRBV19 and TRBJ2-7, with 8 bases matching TRBD1. This CDR3 contains 14 residues. V lost 7 bases, J lost 3 bases, and 8 bases stayed unmatched. Looked up from germline, CDR1 is LNHDA and CDR2 is SQIVND (reference sequence). CDR3 sequence (DNA): TGTGCCAGTACCAGGACAGGGTACGACTACGAGCAGTACTTC. This codes for CASTRTGYDYEQYF.

CDR3 sequence: CASSMTDPNEKLFF. In nucleotides, the CDR3 is TGTGCCAGTAGTATGACAGATCCTAATGAAAAACTGTTTTTT. The chain is built from TRBV19 and TRBJ1-4; TRBD1 is a possible D gene (5 bases). This CDR3 spans 14 amino acids. Trimming removed 3 bases from V and 3 bases from J, with 8 bases in between. CDR1 LNHDA and CDR2 SQIVND come from the germline V gene (reference sequence).